This T cell receptor (beta chain) was sequenced for a study of shared T cell receptors in the human thymus. Only in-frame clones appear in the TCRdb table, and some are missing; sequencing was by immunoSEQ multiplex PCR. The top ten clones hold more than 0.009% of a sample with some 640,000 clones, approximately 87% of them seen once. CDR3 size: 15 residues. CDR1 LGHNT and CDR2 FRNRAP come from the germline V gene. Trimming removed 1 base at V and 5 bases at J, with 14 bases between. The same data also went into a second study, on human thymus T cells. From that second work: Thymic samples were excised during corrective heart operations.

This chain links TRBV12-5 with TRBJ2-5; no definite D call. The receptor was derived from a boy younger than two with a congenital heart defect. Sequenced input: thymocytes. For the CDR3, the DNA is TGTGCTAGTGGTTTGGCCCTGAGAGTCGTGGAGACCCAGTACTTC. Its translation: CASGLALRVVETQYF. The entire variable domain, with the rest obtained from reference TRBV12-5 and TRBJ2-5, is as follows: DARVTQTPRHKVTEMGQEVTMRCQPILGHNTVFWYRQTMMQGLELLAYFRNRAPLDDSGMPKDRFSAEMPDATLATLKIQPSEPRDSAVYFCASGLALRVVETQYFGPGTRLLVL.